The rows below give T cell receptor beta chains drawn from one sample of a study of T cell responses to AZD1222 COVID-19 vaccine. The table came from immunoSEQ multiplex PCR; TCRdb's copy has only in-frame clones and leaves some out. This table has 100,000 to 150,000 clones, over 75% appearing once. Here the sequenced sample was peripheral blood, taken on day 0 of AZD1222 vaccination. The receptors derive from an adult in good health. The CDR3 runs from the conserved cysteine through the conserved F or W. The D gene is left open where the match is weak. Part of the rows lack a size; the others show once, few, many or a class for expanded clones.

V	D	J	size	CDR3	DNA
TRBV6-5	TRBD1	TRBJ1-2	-	CASSSLQGTLYGYTF	TGTGCCAGCAGTTCACTACAGGGGACGCTCTATGGCTACACCTTC
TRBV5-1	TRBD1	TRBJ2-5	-	CASSPWTGHLGETQYF	TGCGCCAGCAGTCCGTGGACAGGCCACTTGGGGGAGACCCAGTACTTC
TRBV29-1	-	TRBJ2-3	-	CSASGGSTDTQYF	TGCAGCGCATCAGGGGGGAGCACAGATACGCAGTATTTT
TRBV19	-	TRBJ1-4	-	CASTTDWGNNEKLFF	TGTGCCAGTACCACGGACTGGGGTAATAATGAAAAACTGTTTTTT
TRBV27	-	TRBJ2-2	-	CASSWDTANTGELFF	TGTGCCAGCAGTTGGGACACCGCGAACACCGGGGAGCTGTTTTTT
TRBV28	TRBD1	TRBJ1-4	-	CASLGQGAEKLFF	TGTGCCAGCCTGGGACAGGGGGCAGAAAAACTGTTTTTT
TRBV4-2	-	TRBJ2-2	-	CASSQVRTGELFF	TGTGCCAGCAGCCAAGTGCGCACCGGGGAGCTGTTTTTT
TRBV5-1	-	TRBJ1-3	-	CASSHGRTEVYGNTIYF	TGCGCCAGCAGCCACGGAAGAACAGAAGTCTATGGAAACACCATATATTTT
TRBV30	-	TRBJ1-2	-	CAWSAPGGGRWGLSYGYTF	TGTGCCTGGAGTGCCCCCGGGGGGGGCAGATGGGGGTTATCGTATGGCTACACCTTC
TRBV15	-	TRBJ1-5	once	CATSRVVGGNQPQHF	TGTGCCACCAGCAGAGTAGTCGGAGGCAATCAGCCCCAGCATTTT
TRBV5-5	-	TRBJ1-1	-	CASSLVGSEAFF	TGTGCCAGCAGCTTGGTAGGGAGTGAAGCTTTCTTT
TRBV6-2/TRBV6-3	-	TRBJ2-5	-	CASSFGGRSETQYF	TGTGCCAGCAGTTTCGGGGGGCGGTCGGAGACCCAGTACTTC
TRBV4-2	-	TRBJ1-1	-	CASSQAGRSFF	TGTGCCAGCAGCCAAGCCGGAAGGTCTTTCTTT
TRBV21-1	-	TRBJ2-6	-	CASSKGGGDSGANVLTF	TGTGCCAGCAGCAAAGGGGGAGGGGACTCTGGGGCCAACGTCCTGACTTTC
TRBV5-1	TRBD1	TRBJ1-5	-	CASSFGQDQPQHF	TGCGCCAGCAGCTTTGGACAGGATCAGCCCCAGCATTTT
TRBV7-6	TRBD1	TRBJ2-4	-	CASSRDRGDIQYF	TGTGCCAGCAGCCGGGACAGGGGAGACATTCAGTACTTC
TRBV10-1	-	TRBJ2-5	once	CASRGGETQYF	TGCGCCAGCAGAGGGGGAGAGACCCAGTACTTC
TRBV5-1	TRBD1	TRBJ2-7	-	CASSSTGTGSYEQYF	TGCGCCAGCAGCTCCACCGGGACAGGGTCCTACGAGCAGTACTTC
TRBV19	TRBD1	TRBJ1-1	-	CASSTPDRPNTEAFF	TGTGCCAGTAGTACCCCGGACAGGCCGAACACTGAAGCTTTCTTT
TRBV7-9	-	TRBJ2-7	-	CASSRDSSSYEQYF	TGTGCCAGCAGTAGGGATTCTAGCTCCTACGAGCAGTACTTC
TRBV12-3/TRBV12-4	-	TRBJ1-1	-	CASSLSYVEGAFF	TGTGCCAGCAGTTTAAGCTATGTGGAGGGAGCTTTCTTT
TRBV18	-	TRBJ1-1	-	CASSPTPRGPGGGTEAFF	TGTGCCAGCTCACCAACCCCCAGAGGCCCGGGTGGGGGCACTGAAGCTTTCTTT
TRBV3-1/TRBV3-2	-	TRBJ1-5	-	CASSQRGHQPQHF	TGTGCCAGCAGCCAACGGGGACATCAGCCCCAGCATTTT
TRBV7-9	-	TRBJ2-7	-	CASTLPGDYEQYF	TGTGCCAGCACCCTACCAGGGGATTACGAGCAGTACTTC
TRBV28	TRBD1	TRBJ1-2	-	CASKLGRDRPNYGYTF	TGTGCCAGCAAACTGGGTCGGGACAGGCCCAACTATGGCTACACCTTC
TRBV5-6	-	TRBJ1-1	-	CASSWGNTEAFF	TGTGCCAGCAGCTGGGGGAACACTGAAGCTTTCTTT
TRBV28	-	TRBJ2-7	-	CASSPGVVIGDLEQYF	TGTGCCAGCAGTCCTGGGGTGGTGATCGGGGATCTCGAGCAGTACTTC
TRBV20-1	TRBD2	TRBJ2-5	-	CSASKASGVQETQYF	TGCAGTGCTAGTAAGGCTAGCGGGGTACAAGAGACCCAGTACTTC
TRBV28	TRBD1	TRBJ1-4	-	CASSLGGQGGEKLFF	TGTGCCAGCAGTTTGGGAGGACAGGGAGGTGAAAAACTGTTTTTT
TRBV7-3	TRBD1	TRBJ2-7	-	CASSLDRGDSYEQYF	TGTGCCAGCAGCCTTGACAGGGGGGACTCCTACGAGCAGTACTTC
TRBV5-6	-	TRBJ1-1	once	CASSLGLGSATEAFF	TGTGCCAGCAGCTTGGGGTTGGGTTCCGCCACTGAAGCTTTCTTT
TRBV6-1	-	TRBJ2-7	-	CASSVGGAPGEQYF	TGTGCCAGCAGTGTCGGGGGAGCTCCGGGCGAGCAGTACTTC
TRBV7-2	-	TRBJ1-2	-	CASSPGRGDYGYTF	TGTGCCAGCAGCCCTGGACGGGGGGACTATGGCTACACCTTC
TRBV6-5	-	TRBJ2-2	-	CASIRKRNTGELFF	TGTGCCAGCATTAGGAAGCGGAACACCGGGGAGCTGTTTTTT
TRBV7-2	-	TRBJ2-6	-	CASSLVGLRSGANVLTF	TGTGCCAGCAGCTTAGTAGGTCTTCGCTCTGGGGCCAACGTCCTGACTTTC
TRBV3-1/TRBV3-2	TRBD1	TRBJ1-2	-	CASSLITGDGYTF	TGTGCCAGCAGCCTTATCACAGGGGATGGCTACACCTTC
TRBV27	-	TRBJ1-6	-	CASSSRAYNSPLHF	TGTGCCAGCAGTTCAAGGGCCTATAATTCACCCCTCCACTTT
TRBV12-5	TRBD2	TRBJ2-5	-	CASVLAGQETQYF	TGTGCTAGTGTTCTAGCGGGGCAAGAGACCCAGTACTTC